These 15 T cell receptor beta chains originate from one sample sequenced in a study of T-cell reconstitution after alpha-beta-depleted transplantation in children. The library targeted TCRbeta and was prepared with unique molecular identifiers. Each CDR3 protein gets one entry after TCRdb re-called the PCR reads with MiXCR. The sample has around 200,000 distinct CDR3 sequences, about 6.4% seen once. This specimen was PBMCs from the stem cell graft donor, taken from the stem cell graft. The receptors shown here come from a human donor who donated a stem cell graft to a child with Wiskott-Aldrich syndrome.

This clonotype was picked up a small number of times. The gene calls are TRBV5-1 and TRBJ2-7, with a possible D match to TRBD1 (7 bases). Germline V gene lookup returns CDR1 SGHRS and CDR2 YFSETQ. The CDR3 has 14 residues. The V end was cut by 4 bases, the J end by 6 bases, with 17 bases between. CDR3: CASSKEGASSEQYF. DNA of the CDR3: TGCGCCAGCAGCAAGGAGGGGGCGTCGAGCGAGCAGTACTTC. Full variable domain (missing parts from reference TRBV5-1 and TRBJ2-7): KAGVTQTPRYLIKTRGQQVTLSCSPISGHRSVSWYQQTPGQGLQFLFEYFSETQRNKGNFPGRFSGRQFSNSRSEMNVSTLELGDSALYLCASSKEGASSEQYFGPGTRLTVT.

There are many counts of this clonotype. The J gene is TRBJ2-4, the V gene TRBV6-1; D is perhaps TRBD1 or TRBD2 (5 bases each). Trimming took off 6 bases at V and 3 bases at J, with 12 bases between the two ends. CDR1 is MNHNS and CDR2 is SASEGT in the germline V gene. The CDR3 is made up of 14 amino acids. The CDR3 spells CASRVPGRKNIQYF. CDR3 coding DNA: TGTGCCAGCAGGGTCCCGGGGCGCAAAAACATTCAGTACTTC.

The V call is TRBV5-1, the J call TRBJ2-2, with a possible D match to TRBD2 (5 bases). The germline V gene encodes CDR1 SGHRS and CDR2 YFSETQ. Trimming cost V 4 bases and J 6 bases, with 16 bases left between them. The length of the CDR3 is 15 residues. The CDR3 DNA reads TGCGCCAGCAGCATACTGCCGGGGTCTGCCGGGGAGCTGTTTTTT. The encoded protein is CASSILPGSAGELFF.

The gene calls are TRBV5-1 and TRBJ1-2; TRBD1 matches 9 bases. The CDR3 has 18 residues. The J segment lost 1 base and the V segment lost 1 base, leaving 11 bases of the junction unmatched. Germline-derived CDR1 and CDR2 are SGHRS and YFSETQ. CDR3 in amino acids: CASSLNPGTGCLNYGYTF. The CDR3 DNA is TGCGCCAGCAGCTTGAATCCTGGGACAGGGTGCCTTAACTATGGCTACACCTTC.

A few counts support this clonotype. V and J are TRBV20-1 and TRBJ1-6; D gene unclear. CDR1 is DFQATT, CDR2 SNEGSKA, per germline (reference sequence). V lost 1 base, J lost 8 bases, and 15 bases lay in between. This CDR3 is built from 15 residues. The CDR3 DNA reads TGCAGTGCTAGAGGCCCCCTACGGAGGGATTCACCCCTCCACTTT. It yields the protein CSARGPLRRDSPLHF.

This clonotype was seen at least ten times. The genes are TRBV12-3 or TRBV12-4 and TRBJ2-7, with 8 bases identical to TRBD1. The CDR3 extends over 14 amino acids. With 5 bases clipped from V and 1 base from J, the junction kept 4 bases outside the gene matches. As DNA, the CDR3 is TGTGCCAGCAGTAGGACAGGGTGGTCCTACGAGCAGTACTTC. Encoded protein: CASSRTGWSYEQYF.

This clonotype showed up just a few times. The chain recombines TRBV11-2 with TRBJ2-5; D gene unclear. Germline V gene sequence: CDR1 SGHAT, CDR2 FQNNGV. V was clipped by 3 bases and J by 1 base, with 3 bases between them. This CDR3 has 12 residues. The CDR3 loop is CASSFAQETQYF. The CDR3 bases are TGTGCCAGCAGCTTCGCCCAAGAGACCCAGTACTTC.

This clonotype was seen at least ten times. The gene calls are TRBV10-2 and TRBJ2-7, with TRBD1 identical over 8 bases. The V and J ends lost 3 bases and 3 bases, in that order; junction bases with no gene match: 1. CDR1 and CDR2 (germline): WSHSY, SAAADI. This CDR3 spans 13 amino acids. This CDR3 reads CASSEDRGYEQYF. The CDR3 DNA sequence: TGCGCCAGCAGTGAAGACAGGGGCTACGAGCAGTACTTC.

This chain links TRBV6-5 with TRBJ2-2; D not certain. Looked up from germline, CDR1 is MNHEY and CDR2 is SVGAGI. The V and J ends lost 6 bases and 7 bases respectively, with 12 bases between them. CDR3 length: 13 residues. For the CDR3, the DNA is TGTGCCAGCAGGACCGAGTACCTCGGGGAGCTGTTTTTT. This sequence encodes CASRTEYLGELFF.

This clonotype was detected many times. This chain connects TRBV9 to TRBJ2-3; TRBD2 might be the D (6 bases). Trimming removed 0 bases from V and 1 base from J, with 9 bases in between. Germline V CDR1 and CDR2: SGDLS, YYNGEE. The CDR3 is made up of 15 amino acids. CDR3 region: CASSVAGVGTDTQYF. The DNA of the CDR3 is TGTGCCAGCAGCGTAGCGGGAGTGGGCACAGATACGCAGTATTTT.

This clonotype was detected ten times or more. CDR3 sequence (DNA): TGTGCCAGCAAAAGACAGCCCTTCTCTAATTCACCCCTCCACTTT. Translation gives CASKRQPFSNSPLHF. The rearrangement links TRBV6-5 to TRBJ1-6; a weak D match, TRBD1 (5 bases). The length of the CDR3 is 15 residues. V was shortened by 7 bases and J by 6 bases, with 16 bases between the two germline ends. Germline loops: CDR1 MNHEY, CDR2 SVGAGI.

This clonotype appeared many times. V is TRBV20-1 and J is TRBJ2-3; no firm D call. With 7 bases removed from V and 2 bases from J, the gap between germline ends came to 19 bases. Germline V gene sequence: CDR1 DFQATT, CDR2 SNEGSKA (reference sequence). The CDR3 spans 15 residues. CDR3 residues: CSVQARSVTTDTQYF. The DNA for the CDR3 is TGCAGTGTTCAGGCAAGGAGCGTGACCACAGATACGCAGTATTTT.

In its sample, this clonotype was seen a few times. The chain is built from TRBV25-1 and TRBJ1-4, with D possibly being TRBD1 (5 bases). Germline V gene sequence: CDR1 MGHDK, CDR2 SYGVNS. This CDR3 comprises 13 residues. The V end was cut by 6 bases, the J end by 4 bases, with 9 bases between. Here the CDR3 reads CASSRDGNEKLFF. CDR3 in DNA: TGTGCCAGCAGCCGGGACGGTAATGAAAAACTGTTTTTT.

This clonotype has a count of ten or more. Written as DNA, the CDR3 is TGCGCCAGCAGCTTGGGACTACCCAACTACGAGCAGTACTTC. Protein: CASSLGLPNYEQYF. V usage is TRBV5-1 and J usage is TRBJ2-7, with D maybe TRBD2 (5 bases). CDR3 size: 14 residues. Germline assignment: CDR1 SGHRS and CDR2 YFSETQ. With 0 bases removed from V and 3 bases from J, the gap between germline ends came to 10 bases.

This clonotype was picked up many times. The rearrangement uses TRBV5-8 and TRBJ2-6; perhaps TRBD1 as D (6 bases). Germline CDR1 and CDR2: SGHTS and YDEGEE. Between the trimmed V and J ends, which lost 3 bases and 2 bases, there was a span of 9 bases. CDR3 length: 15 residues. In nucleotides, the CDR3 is TGTGCCAGCAGCTATACAGGGCCTGGGGCCAACGTCCTGACTTTC. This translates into CASSYTGPGANVLTF.